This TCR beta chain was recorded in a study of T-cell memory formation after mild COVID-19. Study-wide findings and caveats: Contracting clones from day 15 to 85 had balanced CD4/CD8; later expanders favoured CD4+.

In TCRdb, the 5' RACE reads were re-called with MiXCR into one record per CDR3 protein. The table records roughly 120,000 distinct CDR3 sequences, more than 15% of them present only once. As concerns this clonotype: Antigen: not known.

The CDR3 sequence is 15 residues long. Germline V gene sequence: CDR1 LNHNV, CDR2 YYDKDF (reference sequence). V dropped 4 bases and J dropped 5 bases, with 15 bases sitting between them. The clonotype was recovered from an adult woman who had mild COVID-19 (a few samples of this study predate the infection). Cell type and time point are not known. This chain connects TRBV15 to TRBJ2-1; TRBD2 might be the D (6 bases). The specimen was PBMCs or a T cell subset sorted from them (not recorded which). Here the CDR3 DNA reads TGTGCCACCAGCAAGGCGCTAGCGACCAACAATGAGCAGTTCTTC. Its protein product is CATSKALATNNEQFF. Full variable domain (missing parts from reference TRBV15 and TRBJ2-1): DAMVIQNPRYQVTQFGKPVTLSCSQTLNHNVMYWYQQKSSQAPKLLFHYYDKDFNNEADTPDNFQSRRPNTSFCFLDIRSPGLGDTAMYLCATSKALATNNEQFFGPGTRLTVL.